These 24 T cell receptor beta chains came from one sample sequenced in a study of Graves' ophthalmopathy and Graves' hyperthyroidism. RNA transcripts provided the template for amplifying TCR beta CDR3 regions. The authors performed first-round RT-PCR with HTBI primers and then a second-round multiplex PCR. TCRdb independently ran MiXCR on the multiplex PCR reads; one entry per CDR3 protein. Among 500,000 to 800,000 distinct CDR3 sequences listed, over 40% were seen once. The specimen was peripheral blood. The receptors come from an adult man with Graves' ophthalmopathy.

Ten or more counts support this clonotype. This chain joins TRBV2 and TRBJ1-1, with D perhaps matching TRBD1 (5 bases). The CDR3 spans 13 residues. Germline V gene data show CDR1 as SNHLY and CDR2 as FYNNEI. Trimming took off 6 bases at V and 0 bases at J, with 8 bases between the two ends. In nucleotides, the CDR3 is TGTGCCAGCAGGGGGCACATGAACACTGAAGCTTTCTTT. It codes for CASRGHMNTEAFF.

This chain uses TRBV9 with TRBJ2-2; 10 bases are shared with TRBD2. The CDR3 is made up of 15 amino acids. V lost 4 bases to trimming and J lost 5 bases; unmatched junction nucleotides: 5. In germline, CDR1 is SGDLS, CDR2 YYNGEE. The CDR3 spells CASSPTSGATGELFF. Written as DNA, the CDR3 is TGTGCCAGCAGCCCTACTAGCGGGGCAACCGGGGAGCTGTTTTTT.

The chain has TRBV5-4 and TRBJ2-2, with a weak D call TRBD1 (6 bases). The CDR3 has 14 amino acids. V was clipped by 4 bases and J by 6 bases, with 13 bases between them. Germline V gene data show CDR1 as SGHNT and CDR2 as YYREEE (reference sequence). CDR3 region: CASSEVTGPGELFF. The CDR3 nucleotides read TGTGCCAGCAGCGAAGTTACAGGGCCCGGGGAGCTGTTTTTT. The full variable domain, completed using reference TRBV5-4 and TRBJ2-2, is ETGVTQSPTHLIKTRGQQVTLRCSSQSGHNTVSWYQQALGQGPQFIFQYYREEENGRGNFPPRFSGLQFPNYSSELNVNALELDDSALYLCASSEVTGPGELFFGEGSRLTVL.

The chain combines TRBV30 with TRBJ2-7; 7 bases agree with TRBD1. CDR1 is GTSNPN, CDR2 SVGIG, per germline (reference sequence). J lost 9 bases, V lost 5 bases, and 7 bases had no gene match. The CDR3 sequence is 11 residues long. This CDR3 reads CAWDRQGSQYF. The CDR3 nucleotides read TGTGCCTGGGACAGACAGGGTTCGCAGTACTTC. The full variable domain, in which reference TRBV30 and TRBJ2-7 provide the parts outside the CDR3, is SQTIHQWPATLVQPVGSPLSLECTVEGTSNPNLYWYRQAAGRGLQLLFYSVGIGQISSEVPQNLSASRPQDRQFILSSKKLLLSDSGFYLCAWDRQGSQYFGPGTRLTVT.

V gene TRBV25-1 combines with J gene TRBJ1-4; TRBD1 matches at 9 bases. Germline CDR1 is MGHDK and CDR2 is SYGVNS. The CDR3 consists of 14 residues. Trimming cost V 8 bases and J 8 bases; bases outside gene matches: 9. The CDR3 is CASSPGTGKEKLFF. CDR3 nucleotide sequence: TGTGCCAGCTCACCCGGGACAGGGAAGGAAAAACTGTTTTTT.

This clonotype occurred many times. The chain is built from TRBV19 and TRBJ1-1; D remains unclear. The CDR3 covers 14 residues. V was pared by 7 bases and J by 4 bases, with 16 bases between. Germline V gene sequence: CDR1 LNHDA, CDR2 SQIVND (reference sequence). The CDR3 is CASIGSRVSTEAFF. The CDR3 coding sequence is TGTGCCAGTATAGGGAGTCGAGTGAGCACTGAAGCTTTCTTT.

V usage is TRBV12-3 or TRBV12-4 and J usage is TRBJ2-6; the D is unclear. Trimming took 5 bases from V and 4 from J, leaving 9 bases between them. This CDR3 is built from 14 residues. DNA of the CDR3: TGTGCCAGCAGTAGATCTACCGGGGCCAACGTCCTGACTTTC. This sequence encodes CASSRSTGANVLTF.

The sample holds a few counts of this clonotype. This rearrangement joins TRBV13 to TRBJ2-6; 7 nucleotides match TRBD1. Germline V gene sequence: CDR1 PRHDT, CDR2 FYEKMQ (reference sequence). CDR3 length: 17 amino acids. The V and J ends lost 7 bases and 1 base, in that order; junction bases with no gene match: 10. The CDR3 DNA follows: TGTGCCAGCATGCAAGGGGGCGTAGGTTCTGGGGCCAACGTCCTGACTTTC. This sequence encodes CASMQGGVGSGANVLTF.

V gene TRBV10-2 combines with J gene TRBJ1-6; D might be TRBD1 (5 bases). V lost 0 bases to trimming and J lost 13 bases, with 10 bases between them. The CDR3 sequence is 13 residues long. Germline lookup yields CDR1 WSHSY and CDR2 SAAADI. CDR3 coding DNA: TGCGCCAGCAGTGAGTCATCGTGGGGGCCCCTCCACTTT. Translating gives CASSESSWGPLHF.

The chain employs TRBV2 and TRBJ1-5; the D is unclear. CDR3 length: 15 amino acids. The germline V gene has CDR1 SNHLY and CDR2 FYNNEI. Deletions cut 6 bases from V and 7 bases from J, with 19 bases between. The DNA of the CDR3 is TGTGCCAGCAGCCAAGATGGCGTGGCGGGGCAGCCCCAGCATTTT. As protein: CASSQDGVAGQPQHF.

This clonotype came up many times. The chain is built from TRBV9 and TRBJ2-7; TRBD1 aligns across 8 bases. Germline CDR1 is SGDLS and CDR2 is YYNGEE. The CDR3 is 16 residues long. J lost 0 bases, V lost 3 bases, and 8 bases had no gene match. The CDR3 DNA reads TGTGCCAGCAGCGCGACCCCGGACAGGGTCTCCTACGAGCAGTACTTC. Protein product: CASSATPDRVSYEQYF.

There are many counts of this clonotype. V and J are TRBV7-9 and TRBJ1-4; D is unclear. The CDR3 spans 15 residues. Germline V gives CDR1 SEHNR, CDR2 FQNEAQ (reference sequence). V lost 1 base, J lost 7 bases, and 13 bases lay in between. CDR3 sequence reads: CASSLEGFEGEKLFF. The CDR3 DNA is TGTGCCAGCAGCTTAGAGGGATTCGAGGGTGAAAAACTGTTTTTT.

The V gene is TRBV15, the J gene TRBJ1-1, with 7 bases lining up with TRBD1. V was pared by 0 bases and J by 8 bases, with 3 bases of the junction left unmatched. CDR1 LNHNV and CDR2 YYDKDF come from the germline V gene (reference sequence). The CDR3 consists of 13 residues. The CDR3 here is CATSRDPGQEAFF. The CDR3 DNA reads as TGTGCCACCAGCAGAGATCCGGGACAGGAAGCTTTCTTT.

The chain is built from TRBV4-3 and TRBJ2-7; maybe TRBD1 (6 bases). The V gene lost 0 bases and the J gene lost 0 bases, with 12 bases spanning the gap. This CDR3 is built from 16 residues. Germline-derived CDR1 and CDR2 are LGHNA and YSLEER. For the CDR3, the DNA is TGCGCCAGCAGCCAAGATAGTACAGGGAGCTCCTACGAGCAGTACTTC. Its protein is CASSQDSTGSSYEQYF.

Concerning this clonotype: One end of the junction does not line up with germline, which may come from a read error. In DNA, the CDR3 is TGTGCCATCAGCTTAGGGGCAGGTCGAACCGGGGAGCTGTTTTTT. Translation gives CAISLGAGRTGELFF. The rearrangement joins TRBV7-2 to TRBJ2-2; a weak D match, TRBD1 (5 bases). Germline V lookup: CDR1 SGHTA, CDR2 FQGNSA. CDR3 length: 15 amino acids.

The V call is TRBV10-3, the J call TRBJ1-6; a possible D gene is TRBD1 (5 bases). The CDR3 extends over 15 amino acids. Per germline, CDR1 ENHRY and CDR2 SYGVKD. Trimming pared 6 bases from V and 7 bases from J, leaving 16 bases between. The CDR3 DNA reads as TGTGCCATCAGAAGAGGTGAAGGGGAGAATTCACCCCTCCACTTT. Translation: CAIRRGEGENSPLHF.

Comments on this clonotype: This may be a read error, as it is one base from a much larger clone. This chain connects TRBV14 to TRBJ2-7; D ambiguous. Germline CDR1 SGHDN, CDR2 FVKESK. The CDR3 sequence is 12 residues long. The CDR3 nucleotides read TGTGCCGGCAGCCAAGCCAGAGGCGAGCAGTACTTC. It translates to CAGSQARGEQYF.

About this clonotype itself: This may be a read error: a much more frequent sequence differs by one nucleotide. V usage is TRBV28 and J usage is TRBJ1-6; no clear D gene. Germline assignment: CDR1 MDHEN and CDR2 SYDVKM. The CDR3 runs 13 residues. V was pared by 3 bases and J by 7 bases, with 7 bases between. CDR3 loop: CASSFKSNSPLHF. In nucleotides, the CDR3 is TGTGCCAGCAGTTTCAAGTCGAATTCACCCCTCCACTTT.

This clonotype appeared many times. This rearrangement joins TRBV5-1 to TRBJ2-5, with no clear D. Trimming left V 1 base short and J 2 bases short, with 9 bases between. Germline loops: CDR1 SGHRS, CDR2 YFSETQ. The CDR3 runs 14 residues. The CDR3 DNA is TGCGCCAGCAGCTTGAGGTCAGATCAAGAGACCCAGTACTTC. This translates into CASSLRSDQETQYF.

In its sample, this clonotype was seen a few times. The genes are TRBV7-2 and TRBJ2-7; 7 bases line up with TRBD1. This CDR3 is built from 15 residues. Trimming took 5 bases from V and 2 from J; bases not matched to a gene: 9. The germline V gene has CDR1 SGHTA and CDR2 FQGNSA. The CDR3 is CASSRIGTAAYEQYF. The CDR3 DNA sequence: TGTGCCAGCAGCCGAATCGGGACAGCCGCCTACGAGCAGTACTTC.

This clonotype has ten or more counts. The genes are TRBV9 and TRBJ2-7; 8 nucleotides line up with TRBD2. The CDR3 runs to 13 residues. Germline V gene sequence: CDR1 SGDLS, CDR2 YYNGEE. With V trimmed by 3 bases and J by 4 bases, 3 bases remained unmatched. CDR3 nucleotide sequence: TGTGCCAGCAGCGCGGGGGGGGATTACGAGCAGTACTTC. Protein product: CASSAGGDYEQYF.

This clonotype was seen ten or more times. The V gene is TRBV7-8, the J gene TRBJ2-7; possible D gene TRBD2, 5 bases. Germline CDR1 reads SGHVS; CDR2 reads FQNEAQ. CDR3 size: 15 residues. Trimming pared 6 bases from V and 0 bases from J, leaving 15 bases between. DNA of the CDR3: TGTGCCAGCAGTCAGGAGGAGGTTCTCTCCTACGAGCAGTACTTC. Residues: CASSQEEVLSYEQYF.

In regard to this clonotype: A junction end diverges from the germline sequence, so it may reflect a read error. The chain uses TRBV29-1 and TRBJ2-7; 9 nucleotides line up with TRBD2. Germline V gives CDR1 SQVTM, CDR2 ANQGSEA. The CDR3 is made up of 12 amino acids. The CDR3 protein is CCVLAGRYEQYF. CDR3 in DNA: TGCTGCGTTCTAGCGGGACGCTACGAGCAGTACTTC.

This clonotype occurred many times. The chain couples TRBV12-5 to TRBJ1-3; D is ambiguous. From germline, CDR1 is LGHNT and CDR2 FRNRAP. The ends were cut back, 1 base at V and 3 bases at J, with 10 bases in the middle. This CDR3 comprises 15 residues. CDR3 loop: CASGLDRGDGNTIYF. The CDR3 DNA reads TGTGCTAGTGGTTTGGATCGGGGTGATGGAAACACCATATATTTT.